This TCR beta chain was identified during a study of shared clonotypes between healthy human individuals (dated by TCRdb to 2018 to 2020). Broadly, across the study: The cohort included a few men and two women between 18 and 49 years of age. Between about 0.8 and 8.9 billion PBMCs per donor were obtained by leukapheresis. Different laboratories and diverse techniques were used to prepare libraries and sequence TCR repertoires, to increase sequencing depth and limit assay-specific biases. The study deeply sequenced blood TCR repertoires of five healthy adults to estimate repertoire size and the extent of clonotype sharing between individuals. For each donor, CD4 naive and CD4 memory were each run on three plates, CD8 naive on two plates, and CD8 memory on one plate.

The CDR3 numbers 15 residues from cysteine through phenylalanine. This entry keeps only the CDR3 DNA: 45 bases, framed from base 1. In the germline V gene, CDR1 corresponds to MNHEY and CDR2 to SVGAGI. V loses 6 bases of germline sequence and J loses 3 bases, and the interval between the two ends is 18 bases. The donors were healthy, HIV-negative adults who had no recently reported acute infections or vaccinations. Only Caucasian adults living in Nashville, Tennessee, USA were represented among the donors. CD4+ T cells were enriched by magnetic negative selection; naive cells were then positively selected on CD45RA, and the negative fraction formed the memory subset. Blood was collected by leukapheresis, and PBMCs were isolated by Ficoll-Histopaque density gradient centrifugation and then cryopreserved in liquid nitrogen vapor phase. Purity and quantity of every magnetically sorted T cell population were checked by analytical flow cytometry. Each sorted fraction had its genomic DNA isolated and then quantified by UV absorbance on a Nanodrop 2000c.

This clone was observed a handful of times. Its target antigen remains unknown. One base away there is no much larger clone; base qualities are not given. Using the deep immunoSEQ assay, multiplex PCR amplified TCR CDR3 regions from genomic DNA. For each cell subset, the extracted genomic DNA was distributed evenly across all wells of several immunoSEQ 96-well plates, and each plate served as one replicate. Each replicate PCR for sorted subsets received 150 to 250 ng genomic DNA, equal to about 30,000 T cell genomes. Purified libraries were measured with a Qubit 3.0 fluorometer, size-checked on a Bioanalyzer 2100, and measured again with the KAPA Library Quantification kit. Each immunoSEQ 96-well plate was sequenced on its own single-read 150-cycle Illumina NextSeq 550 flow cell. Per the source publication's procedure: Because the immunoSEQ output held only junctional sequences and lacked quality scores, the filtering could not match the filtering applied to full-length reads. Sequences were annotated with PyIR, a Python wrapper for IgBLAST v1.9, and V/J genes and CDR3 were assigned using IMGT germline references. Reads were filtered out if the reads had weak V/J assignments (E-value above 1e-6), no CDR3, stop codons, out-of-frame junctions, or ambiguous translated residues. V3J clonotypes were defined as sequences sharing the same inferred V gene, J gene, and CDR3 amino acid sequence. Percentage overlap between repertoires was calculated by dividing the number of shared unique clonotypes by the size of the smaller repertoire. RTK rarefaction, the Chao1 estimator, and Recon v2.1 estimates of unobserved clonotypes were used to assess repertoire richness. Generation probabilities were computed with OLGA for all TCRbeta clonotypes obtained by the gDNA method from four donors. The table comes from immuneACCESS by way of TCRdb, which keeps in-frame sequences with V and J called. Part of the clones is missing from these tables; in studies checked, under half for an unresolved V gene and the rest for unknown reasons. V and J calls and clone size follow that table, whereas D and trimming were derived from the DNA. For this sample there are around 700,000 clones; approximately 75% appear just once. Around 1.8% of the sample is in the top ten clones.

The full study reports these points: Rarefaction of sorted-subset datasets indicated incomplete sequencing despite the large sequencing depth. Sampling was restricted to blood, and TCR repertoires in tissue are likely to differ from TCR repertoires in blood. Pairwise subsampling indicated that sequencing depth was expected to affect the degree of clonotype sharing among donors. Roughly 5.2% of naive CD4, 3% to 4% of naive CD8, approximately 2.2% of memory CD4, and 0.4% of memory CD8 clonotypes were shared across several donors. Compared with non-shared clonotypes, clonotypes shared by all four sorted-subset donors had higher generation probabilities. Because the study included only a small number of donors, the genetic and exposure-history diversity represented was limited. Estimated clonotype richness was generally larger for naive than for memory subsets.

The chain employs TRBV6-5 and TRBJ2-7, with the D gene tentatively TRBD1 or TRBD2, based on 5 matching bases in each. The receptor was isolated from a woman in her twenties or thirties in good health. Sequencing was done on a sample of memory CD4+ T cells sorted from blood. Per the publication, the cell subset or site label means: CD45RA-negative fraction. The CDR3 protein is CASRLDGTSFYEQYF. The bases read TGTGCCAGCAGATTGGACGGGACGTCTTTCTACGAGCAGTACTTC.